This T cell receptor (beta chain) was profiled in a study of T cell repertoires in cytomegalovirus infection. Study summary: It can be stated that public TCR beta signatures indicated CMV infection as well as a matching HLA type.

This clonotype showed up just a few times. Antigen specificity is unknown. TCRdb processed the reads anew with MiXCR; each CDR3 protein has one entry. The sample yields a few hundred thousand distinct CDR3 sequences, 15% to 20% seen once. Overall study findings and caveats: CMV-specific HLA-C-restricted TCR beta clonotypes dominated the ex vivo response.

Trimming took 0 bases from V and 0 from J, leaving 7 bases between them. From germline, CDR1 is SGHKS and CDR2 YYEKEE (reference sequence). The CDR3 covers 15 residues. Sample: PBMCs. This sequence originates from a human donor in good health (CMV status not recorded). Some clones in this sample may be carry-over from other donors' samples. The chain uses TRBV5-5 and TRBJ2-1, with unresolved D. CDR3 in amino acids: CASSLEGFSYNEQFF. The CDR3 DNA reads TGTGCCAGCAGCTTGGAAGGGTTCTCCTACAATGAGCAGTTCTTC. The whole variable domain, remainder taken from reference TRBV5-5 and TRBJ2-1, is DAGVTQSPTHLIKTRGQQVTLRCSPISGHKSVSWYQQVLGQGPQFIFQYYEKEERGRGNFPDRFSARQFPNYSSELNVNALLLGDSALYLCASSLEGFSYNEQFFGPGTRLTVL.